This TCR beta chain was retrieved from a study of cytomegalovirus exposure and HLA in healthy donors. The wider study: Roughly 86 million unique TCRs from HLA-typed donors made up an early data release. General observations from the study: Accurate prediction of most subjects' HLA-A and HLA-B alleles from TCR beta sequences was reported. A later analysis reportedly found fewer N-insertions in an Asian-associated ancestry cluster than the approximately 670-donor mean.

About this clone: Its antigen is not identified.

PCR used 60 Vbeta primers and 13 Jbeta primers. Clones were read by immunoSEQ multiplex PCR, and TCRdb kept only the in-frame ones, dropping some. Counted here are roughly 140,000 clones, roughly 85% occurring once; the ten biggest clones make up less than 2%. After removal of 1 base from V and 4 bases from J, the junction contained 3 bases not matched to a gene. Germline loops: CDR1 SGHTA, CDR2 FQGTGA. This CDR3 region has 16 residues. The TCR originated in a woman under 40 in good health and CMV-seronegative. The V gene is TRBV7-3, the J gene TRBJ2-3; the match to TRBD1 covers 12 bases. Specimen: PBMCs. CDR3: CASSLRGTGGPDTQYF. As DNA, the CDR3 is TGTGCCAGCAGCTTAAGGGGGACAGGGGGCCCAGATACGCAGTATTTT.